The following is a T cell receptor beta chain sequence with its context. The sample is drawn from a study of shared clonotypes between healthy human individuals. The germline gives CDR1 LGHNA, CDR2 YSLEER. V gave up 1 base and J gave up 6 bases, with 15 bases separating them. The CDR3 runs 16 residues. The method was immunoSEQ multiplex PCR; TCRdb's version includes in-frame clones alone and lacks a portion of them. This sample carries about 230,000 clones, 60% to 80% of them seen once, and the ten largest clones take around 10%. The sample consisted of memory CD4+ T cells sorted from blood. Subset meaning: CD45RA-negative fraction. The TCR was taken from a man between 25 and 39 years old in good health. J is TRBJ2-2 and V is TRBV4-3, with D possibly being TRBD2 (5 bases). CDR3 in DNA: TGCGCCAGCAGCCAAGCTGGGGTAGCGATCCCCGGGGAGCTGTTTTTT. Translation gives CASSQAGVAIPGELFF.